This T cell receptor beta chain comes out of a study of T cell repertoires in cytomegalovirus infection. Overall study findings and caveats: There were HLA-C-restricted CMV-specific TCR beta clonotypes dominating the ex vivo response.

This CDR3 spans 16 amino acids. Looked up from germline, CDR1 is SGHDT and CDR2 is YYEEEE. V dropped 2 bases and J dropped 0 bases, with 14 bases sitting between them. This clonotype was observed a handful of times. Its antigen remains unknown. TCRdb reprocessed the reads with MiXCR, giving one entry per CDR3 protein. The sample gives about 920,000 distinct CDR3 sequences, around 29% of which show up once; over 11% is in the top ten. This specimen consisted of cultured CD8+ T cells from PBMCs, obtained from culture after CMV antigen stimulation. V usage is TRBV5-6 and J usage is TRBJ1-1, with D maybe TRBD1 (5 bases). The sequence came from a human donor in good health (CMV status not recorded). Some clones in this sample may be carry-over from other donors' samples. In nucleotides, the CDR3 is TGTGCCAGCAGCTTTCAGGGATCCTTAATGAACACTGAAGCTTTCTTT. It yields the protein CASSFQGSLMNTEAFF.